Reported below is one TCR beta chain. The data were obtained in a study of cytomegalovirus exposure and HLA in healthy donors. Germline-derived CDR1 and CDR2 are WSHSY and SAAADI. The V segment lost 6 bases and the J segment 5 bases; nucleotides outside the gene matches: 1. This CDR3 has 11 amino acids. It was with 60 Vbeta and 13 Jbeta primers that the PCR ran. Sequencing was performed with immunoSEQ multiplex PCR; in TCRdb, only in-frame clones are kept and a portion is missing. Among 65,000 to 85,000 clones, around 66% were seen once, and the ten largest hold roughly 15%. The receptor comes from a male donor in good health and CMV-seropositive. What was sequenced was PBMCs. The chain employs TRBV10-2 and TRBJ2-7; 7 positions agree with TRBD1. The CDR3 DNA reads TGCGCCAGCAGGACAGGGAACGAGCAGTACTTC. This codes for CASRTGNEQYF.